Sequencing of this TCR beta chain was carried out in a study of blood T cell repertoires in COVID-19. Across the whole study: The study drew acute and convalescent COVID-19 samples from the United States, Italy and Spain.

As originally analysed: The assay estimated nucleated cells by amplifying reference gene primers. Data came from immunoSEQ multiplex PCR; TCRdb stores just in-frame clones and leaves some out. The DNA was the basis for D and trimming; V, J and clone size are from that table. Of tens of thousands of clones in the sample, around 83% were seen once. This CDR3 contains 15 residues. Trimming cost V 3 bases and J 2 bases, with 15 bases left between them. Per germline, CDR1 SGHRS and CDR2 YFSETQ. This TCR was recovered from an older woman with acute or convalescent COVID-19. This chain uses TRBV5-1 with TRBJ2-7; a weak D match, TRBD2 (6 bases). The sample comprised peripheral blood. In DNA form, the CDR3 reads TGCGCCAGCAGCTGGGGCGGAGGGTCACCCTACGAGCAGTACTTC. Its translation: CASSWGGGSPYEQYF.